The sequence of this TCR beta chain was determined in a study of cytomegalovirus exposure and HLA in healthy donors. Study-wide context: Of the donors genotyped, approximately 410 in all, 75% to 85% fell in the Caucasian-associated ancestry cluster. Study-level results: Based on reports, TCR beta sequences accurately predicted HLA-A and HLA-B alleles for most subjects.

As concerns this clone: Its antigen remains unknown.

Primers for the PCR totalled 60 Vbeta and 13 Jbeta. Repertoires were generated with immunoSEQ multiplex PCR, while TCRdb's copy carries only in-frame clones and drops some. Of some 130,000 clones in the sample, 81% are singletons; the top ten hold almost 6%. V was trimmed by 3 bases and J by 5 bases, leaving 5 bases between them. This CDR3 spans 12 amino acids. Germline CDR1 SGDLS, CDR2 YYNGEE. The V gene is TRBV9, the J gene TRBJ2-2, with D unresolved. The receptor was derived from a woman in her 40s in good health and CMV-seropositive. Sequences were obtained from PBMCs. The CDR3 is CASSAYTGELFF. CDR3 DNA sequence: TGTGCCAGCAGCGCCTATACCGGGGAGCTGTTTTTT.